Described below is a single T cell receptor (beta chain) sequence and its context. Its antigen remains unknown. CDR3 length: 14 amino acids. With V trimmed by 5 bases and J by 0 bases, 4 bases remained unmatched. Germline V CDR1 and CDR2: SGHNT, YYREEE (reference sequence). Sequencing targeted TCR beta in blood CD8+ and CD4+ T cells. In contrast to the negatively isolated CD8+ and CD4+ T cells, TEMRA cells were FACS-enriched. This record comes from a study of CD8 T cells in Susac syndrome. Roughly 0.45 to 1 ug RNA was reverse transcribed with random hexamers. The method of amplification for TCR beta CDR3 was immunoSEQ multiplex PCR, covering 54 Vbeta and 13 Jbeta. TCRdb reprocessed the immunoSEQ multiplex PCR reads with MiXCR, giving one entry per CDR3 protein. The sample holds some 130,000 distinct CDR3 sequences, less than 95% seen once. General study points: Acknowledgment was made by the study that its TCR sequencing and HLA analysis involved a relatively small number of individuals.

Input material: CD4+ T cells from PBMCs. The V and J genes are TRBV5-4 and TRBJ2-7; 8 positions match TRBD1. The source of this sequence is a human donor with multiple sclerosis. The CDR3 DNA reads as TGTGCCAGCAGACCTGACAGGGGCTCCTACGAGCAGTACTTC. Amino acid sequence: CASRPDRGSYEQYF.